This T cell receptor (beta chain) comes out of a study of blood T cells in healthy people across ages. Many counts were recorded for this clonotype. CDR3 size: 17 residues. Trimming removed 0 bases from V and 5 bases from J; junction bases left unmatched: 8. Looked up from germline, CDR1 is LGHDT and CDR2 is YNNKEL (reference sequence). A J-beta primer mix and a sample-barcoded 5' primer were used in a second PCR of roughly 7 to 12 cycles. MiXCR, run by TCRdb on the 5' RACE reads, gives a single entry per CDR3 protein. The data hold 630,000 or so distinct CDR3 sequences, with approximately 30% observed a single time.

This chain joins TRBV3-1 and TRBJ2-1; 9 nucleotides agree with TRBD2. The origin of this receptor is a woman over 75 in good health. Sequences were obtained from blood. The DNA of the CDR3 is TGTGCCAGCAGCCAAGATCTTATGGCGGGGGGGCACAATGAGCAGTTCTTC. Translation gives CASSQDLMAGGHNEQFF.